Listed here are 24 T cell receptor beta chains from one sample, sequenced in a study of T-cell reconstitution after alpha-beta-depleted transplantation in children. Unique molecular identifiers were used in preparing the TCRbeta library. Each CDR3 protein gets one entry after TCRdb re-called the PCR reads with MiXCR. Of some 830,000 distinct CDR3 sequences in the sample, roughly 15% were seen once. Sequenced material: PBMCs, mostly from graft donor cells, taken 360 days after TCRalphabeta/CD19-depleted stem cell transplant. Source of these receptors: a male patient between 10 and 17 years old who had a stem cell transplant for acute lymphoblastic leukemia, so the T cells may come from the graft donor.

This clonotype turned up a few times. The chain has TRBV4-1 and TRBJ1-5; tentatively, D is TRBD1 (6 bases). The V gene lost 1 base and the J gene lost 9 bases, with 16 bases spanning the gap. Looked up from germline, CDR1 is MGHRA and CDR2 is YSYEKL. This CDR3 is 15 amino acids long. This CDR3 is CASSQGAGDRGPQHF. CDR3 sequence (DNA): TGCGCCAGCAGCCAAGGGGCAGGGGATAGAGGGCCCCAGCATTTT.

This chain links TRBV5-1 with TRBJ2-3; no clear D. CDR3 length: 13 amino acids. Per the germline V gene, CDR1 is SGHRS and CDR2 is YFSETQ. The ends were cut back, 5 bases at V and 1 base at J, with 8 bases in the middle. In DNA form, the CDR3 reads TGCGCCAGCAGGGGGTTCGGCACAGATACGCAGTATTTT. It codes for CASRGFGTDTQYF. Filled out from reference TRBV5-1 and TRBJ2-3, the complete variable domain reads KAGVTQTPRYLIKTRGQQVTLSCSPISGHRSVSWYQQTPGQGLQFLFEYFSETQRNKGNFPGRFSGRQFSNSRSEMNVSTLELGDSALYLCASRGFGTDTQYFGPGTRLTVL.

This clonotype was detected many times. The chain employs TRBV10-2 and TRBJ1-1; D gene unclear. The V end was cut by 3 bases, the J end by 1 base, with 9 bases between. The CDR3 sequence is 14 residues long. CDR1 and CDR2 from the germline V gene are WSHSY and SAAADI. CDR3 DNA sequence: TGCGCCAGCAGTGAAAGGGCGTGGAACACTGAAGCTTTCTTT. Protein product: CASSERAWNTEAFF.

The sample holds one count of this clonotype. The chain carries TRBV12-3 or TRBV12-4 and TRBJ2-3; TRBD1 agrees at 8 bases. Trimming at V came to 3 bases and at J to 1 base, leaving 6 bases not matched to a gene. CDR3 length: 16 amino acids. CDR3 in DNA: TGTGCCAGCAGTTTTGCGGCGACAGGGGGCACAGATACGCAGTATTTT. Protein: CASSFAATGGTDTQYF.

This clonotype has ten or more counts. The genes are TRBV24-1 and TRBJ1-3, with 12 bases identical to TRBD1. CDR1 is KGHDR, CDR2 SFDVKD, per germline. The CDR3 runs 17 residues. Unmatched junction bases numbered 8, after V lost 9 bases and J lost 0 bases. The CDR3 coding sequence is TGTGCCACCGTGGGGACAGGGGGCATGAGCTCTGGAAACACCATATATTTT. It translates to CATVGTGGMSSGNTIYF.

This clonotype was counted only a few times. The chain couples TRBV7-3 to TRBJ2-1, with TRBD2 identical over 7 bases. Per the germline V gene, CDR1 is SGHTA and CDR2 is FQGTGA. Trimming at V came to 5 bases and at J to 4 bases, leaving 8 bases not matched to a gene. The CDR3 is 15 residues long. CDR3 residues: CASSDSWGGYNEQFF. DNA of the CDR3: TGTGCCAGCAGCGACTCTTGGGGGGGTTACAATGAGCAGTTCTTC. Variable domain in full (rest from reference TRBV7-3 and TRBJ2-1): GAGVSQTPSNKVTEKGKYVELRCDPISGHTALYWYRQSLGQGPEFLIYFQGTGAADDSGLPNDRFFAVRPEGSVSTLKIQRTERGDSAVYLCASSDSWGGYNEQFFGPGTRLTVL.

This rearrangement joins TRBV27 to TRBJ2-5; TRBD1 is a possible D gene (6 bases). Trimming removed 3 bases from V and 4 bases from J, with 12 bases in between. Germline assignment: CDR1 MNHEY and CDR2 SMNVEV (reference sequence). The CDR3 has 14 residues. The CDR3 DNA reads TGTGCCAGCAGTTTTTGGGGGCCGGCAGAGACCCAGTACTTC. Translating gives CASSFWGPAETQYF.

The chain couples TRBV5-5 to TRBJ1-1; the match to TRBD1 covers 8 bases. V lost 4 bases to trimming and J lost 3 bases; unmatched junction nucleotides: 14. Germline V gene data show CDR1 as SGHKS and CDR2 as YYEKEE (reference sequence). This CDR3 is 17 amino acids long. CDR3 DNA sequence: TGTGCCAGCAGCCGGACAGGGCTTACGGAAATGTACACTGAAGCTTTCTTT. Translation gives CASSRTGLTEMYTEAFF.

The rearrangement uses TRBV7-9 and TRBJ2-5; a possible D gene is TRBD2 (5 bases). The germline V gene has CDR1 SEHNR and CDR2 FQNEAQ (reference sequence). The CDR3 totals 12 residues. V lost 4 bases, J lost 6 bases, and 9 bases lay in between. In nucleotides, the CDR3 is TGTGCCAGCAGCTCTTGGACTCAGACCCAGTACTTC. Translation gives CASSSWTQTQYF.

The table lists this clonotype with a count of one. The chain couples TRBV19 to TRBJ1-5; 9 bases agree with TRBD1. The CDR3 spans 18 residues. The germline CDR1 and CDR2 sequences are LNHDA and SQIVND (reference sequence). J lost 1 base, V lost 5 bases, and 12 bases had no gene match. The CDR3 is CASSLGTGRFGSNQPQHF. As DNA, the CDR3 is TGTGCCAGTAGTCTCGGGACAGGGAGGTTCGGCAGCAATCAGCCCCAGCATTTT.

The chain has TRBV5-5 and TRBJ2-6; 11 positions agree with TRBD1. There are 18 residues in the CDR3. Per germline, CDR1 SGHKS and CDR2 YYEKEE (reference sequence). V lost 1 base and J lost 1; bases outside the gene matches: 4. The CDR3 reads CASSLRGQGVSGANVLTF. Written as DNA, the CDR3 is TGTGCCAGCAGCTTGAGGGGACAGGGGGTTTCTGGGGCCAACGTCCTGACTTTC. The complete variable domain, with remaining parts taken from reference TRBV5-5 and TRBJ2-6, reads DAGVTQSPTHLIKTRGQQVTLRCSPISGHKSVSWYQQVLGQGPQFIFQYYEKEERGRGNFPDRFSARQFPNYSSELNVNALLLGDSALYLCASSLRGQGVSGANVLTFGAGSRLTVL.

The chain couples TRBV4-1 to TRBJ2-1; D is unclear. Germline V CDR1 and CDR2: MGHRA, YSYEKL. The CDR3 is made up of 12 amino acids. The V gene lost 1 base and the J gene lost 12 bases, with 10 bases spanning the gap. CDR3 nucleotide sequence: TGCGCCAGCAGCCAAGTCGGGCGTGGGCAGTTCTTC. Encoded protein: CASSQVGRGQFF.

The CDR3 here is CASSFSGDPREEQFF. In nucleotides, the CDR3 is TGTGCCAGCAGCTTTTCCGGGGACCCCCGGGAAGAGCAGTTCTTC. This chain connects TRBV5-5 to TRBJ2-1, with D perhaps being TRBD1 or TRBD2 (5 bases each). Germline-derived CDR1 and CDR2 are SGHKS and YYEKEE (reference sequence). The CDR3 is 15 residues long. The V gene lost 2 bases and the J gene lost 10 bases, with 19 bases spanning the gap. The entire variable domain, with the rest obtained from reference TRBV5-5 and TRBJ2-1, is as follows: DAGVTQSPTHLIKTRGQQVTLRCSPISGHKSVSWYQQVLGQGPQFIFQYYEKEERGRGNFPDRFSARQFPNYSSELNVNALLLGDSALYLCASSFSGDPREEQFFGPGTRLTVL.

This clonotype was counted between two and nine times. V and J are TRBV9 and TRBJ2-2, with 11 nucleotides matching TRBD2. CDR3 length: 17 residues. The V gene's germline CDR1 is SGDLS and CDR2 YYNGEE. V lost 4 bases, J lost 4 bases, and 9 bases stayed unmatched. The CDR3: CASSKGVAGGGTGELFF. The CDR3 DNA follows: TGTGCCAGCAGCAAAGGGGTAGCGGGAGGGGGCACCGGGGAGCTGTTTTTT.

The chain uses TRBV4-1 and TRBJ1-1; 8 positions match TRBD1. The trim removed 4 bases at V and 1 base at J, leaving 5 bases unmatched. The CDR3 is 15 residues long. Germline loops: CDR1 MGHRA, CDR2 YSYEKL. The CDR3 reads CASSLRTGTNTEAFF. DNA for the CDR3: TGCGCCAGCAGCCTGCGGACAGGGACGAACACTGAAGCTTTCTTT.

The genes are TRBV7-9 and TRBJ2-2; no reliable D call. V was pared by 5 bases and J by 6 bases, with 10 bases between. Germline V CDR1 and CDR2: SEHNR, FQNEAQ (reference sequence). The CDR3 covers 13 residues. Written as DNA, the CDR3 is TGTGCCAGCAGCCTGGCCGTATCCGGGGAGCTGTTTTTT. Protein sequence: CASSLAVSGELFF.

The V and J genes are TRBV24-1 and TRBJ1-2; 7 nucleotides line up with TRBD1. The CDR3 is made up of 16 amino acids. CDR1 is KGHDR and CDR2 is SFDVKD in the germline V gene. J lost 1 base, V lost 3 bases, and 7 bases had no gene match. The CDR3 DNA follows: TGTGCCACCAGTGATCCAAACAGGGGCCTTAACTATGGCTACACCTTC. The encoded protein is CATSDPNRGLNYGYTF.

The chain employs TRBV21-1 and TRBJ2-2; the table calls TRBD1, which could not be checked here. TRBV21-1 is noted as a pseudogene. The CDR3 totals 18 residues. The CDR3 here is CASSNAGKGGANTGELFF. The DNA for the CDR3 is TGTGCCAGCAGCAACGCAGGGAAGGGGGGCGCGAACACCGGGGAGCTGTTTTTT.

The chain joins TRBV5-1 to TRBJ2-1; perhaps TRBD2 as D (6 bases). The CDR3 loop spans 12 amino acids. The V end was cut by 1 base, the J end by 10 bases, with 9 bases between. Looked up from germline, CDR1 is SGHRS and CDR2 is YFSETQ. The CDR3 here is CASSLTSFEQFF. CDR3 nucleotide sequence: TGCGCCAGCAGCTTGACTAGCTTCGAGCAGTTCTTC.

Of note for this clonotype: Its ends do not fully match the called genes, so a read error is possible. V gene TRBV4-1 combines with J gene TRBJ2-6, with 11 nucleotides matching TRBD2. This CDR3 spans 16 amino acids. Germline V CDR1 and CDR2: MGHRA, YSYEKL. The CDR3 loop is CASTSGRISGANVLTF. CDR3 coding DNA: TGCGCGAGCACTAGCGGGAGAATCTCTGGGGCCAACGTCCTGACTTTC.

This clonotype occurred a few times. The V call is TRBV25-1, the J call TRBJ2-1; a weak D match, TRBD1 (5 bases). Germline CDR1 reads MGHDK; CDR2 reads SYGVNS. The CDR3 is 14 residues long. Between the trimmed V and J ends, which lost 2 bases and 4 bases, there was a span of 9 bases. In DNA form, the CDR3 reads TGTGCCAGCAGTGAACAGGGTATTTACAATGAGCAGTTCTTC. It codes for CASSEQGIYNEQFF.

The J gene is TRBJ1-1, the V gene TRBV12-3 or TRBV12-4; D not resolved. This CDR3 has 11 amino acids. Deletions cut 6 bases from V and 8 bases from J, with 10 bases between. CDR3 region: CASRPPKEAFF. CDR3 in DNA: TGTGCCAGCAGGCCTCCGAAAGAAGCTTTCTTT.

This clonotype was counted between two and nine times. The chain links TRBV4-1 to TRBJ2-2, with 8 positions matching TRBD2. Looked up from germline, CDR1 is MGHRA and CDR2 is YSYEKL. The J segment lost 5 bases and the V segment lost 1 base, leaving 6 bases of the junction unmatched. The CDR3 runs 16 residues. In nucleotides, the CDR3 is TGCGCCAGCAGCCAAGTGTGGCGGGGGGAGACCGGGGAGCTGTTTTTT. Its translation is CASSQVWRGETGELFF.

CDR3 protein: CSASGSRGSTDTQYF. The DNA for the CDR3 is TGCAGTGCTAGCGGGAGTCGGGGTAGCACAGATACGCAGTATTTT. This chain uses TRBV20-1 with TRBJ2-3, with D perhaps TRBD2 (6 bases). V was trimmed by 3 bases and J by 0 bases, leaving 13 bases between them. Germline V gives CDR1 DFQATT, CDR2 SNEGSKA (reference sequence). This CDR3 contains 15 residues.